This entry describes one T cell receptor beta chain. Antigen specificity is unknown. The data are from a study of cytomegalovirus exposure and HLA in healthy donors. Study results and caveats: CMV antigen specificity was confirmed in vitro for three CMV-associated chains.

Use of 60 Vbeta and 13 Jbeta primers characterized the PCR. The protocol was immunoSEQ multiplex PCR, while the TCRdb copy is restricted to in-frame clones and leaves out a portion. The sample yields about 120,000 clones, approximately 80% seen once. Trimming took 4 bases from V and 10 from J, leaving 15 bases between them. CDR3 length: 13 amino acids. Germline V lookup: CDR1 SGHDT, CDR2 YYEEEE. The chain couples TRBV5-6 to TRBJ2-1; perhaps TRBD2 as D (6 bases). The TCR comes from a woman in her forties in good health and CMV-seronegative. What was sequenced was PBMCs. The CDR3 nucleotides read TGTGCCAGCAGCCGGAGGGTGGGGGAAGAGCAGTTCTTC. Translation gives CASSRRVGEEQFF.